This TCR beta chain was recorded in a study of technical replicates of blood from several donors. Unmatched junction bases numbered 6, after V lost 6 bases and J lost 7 bases. The CDR3 has 13 residues. Per germline, CDR1 SGHNT and CDR2 YENEEA. TCRdb's copy holds only in-frame clones and misses some; the assay was immunoSEQ multiplex PCR. The sample yields around 69,000 clones, around nine tenths seen once. The sequence derives from a human donor in good health. Some clones in this sample may be carry-over from other donors' samples. This chain connects TRBV11-3 to TRBJ2-1; 7 bases are shared with TRBD1. Sequenced: PBMCs. The CDR3 sequence is CASSPQGRNEQFF. CDR3 in DNA: TGTGCCAGCAGTCCACAGGGGAGAAATGAGCAGTTCTTC.